Below are 29 T cell receptor beta chains sequenced from a single sample in a study of T cells in Graves' hyperthyroidism and ophthalmopathy. The CDR3 regions of TCR beta were amplified from RNA transcripts. Researchers ran a first-round RT-PCR on the TCR CDR3 using the HTBI primer set. One entry per CDR3 protein results from TCRdb running MiXCR on the multiplex PCR reads. The sample has hundreds of thousands of distinct CDR3 sequences, just under 45% seen once. Sequenced: peripheral blood or thyroid tissue (not recorded which). These receptors all come from an adult man with Graves' disease, either hyperthyroidism or ophthalmopathy (not recorded which).

With regard to this clonotype: One end of the junction is discordant with germline, which a read error may explain. This sequence joins TRBV4-2 and TRBJ1-1; D is perhaps TRBD1 (5 bases). This CDR3 spans 18 amino acids. Germline CDR1 and CDR2: LGHNA and YNFKEQ. The CDR3 DNA is TGTGCCAACAGCCAAGCCGGGGGAAGCAGGGCAGTAAACACTGAAGCTTTCTTT. Translating gives CANSQAGGSRAVNTEAFF.

This clonotype appeared many times. This chain uses TRBV2 with TRBJ2-2; D is uncertain. This CDR3 has 11 residues. Trimming took off 7 bases at V and 6 bases at J, with 6 bases between the two ends. Germline V gene sequence: CDR1 SNHLY, CDR2 FYNNEI. Here the CDR3 reads CASTYAGELFF. The CDR3 DNA sequence: TGTGCCAGCACTTACGCCGGGGAGCTGTTTTTT.

This CDR3 is CAISESGGSTDEQYF. Here the CDR3 DNA reads TGTGCCATCAGTGAGTCAGGCGGGAGTACAGACGAGCAGTACTTC. The V and J genes are TRBV10-3 and TRBJ2-7; 7 bases map to TRBD2. Looked up from germline, CDR1 is ENHRY and CDR2 is SYGVKD. The V gene end was trimmed by 0 bases and the J gene end by 5 bases; junction bases not matched to a gene: 7. The CDR3 is made up of 15 amino acids.

This chain joins TRBV15 and TRBJ1-5; TRBD1 matches 9 bases. The V segment lost 3 bases and the J segment 11 bases; nucleotides outside the gene matches: 8. CDR1 LNHNV and CDR2 YYDKDF come from the germline V gene (reference sequence). The CDR3 loop spans 14 amino acids. The CDR3 sequence is CATSSRDRAIAQHF. Written as DNA, the CDR3 is TGTGCCACCAGCAGCCGGGACAGGGCTATAGCCCAGCATTTT.

J is TRBJ1-1 and V is TRBV20-1; D uncertain. The CDR3 runs 16 residues. Trimming stripped 0 bases from V and 0 bases from J, with 14 bases between. CDR1 is DFQATT, CDR2 SNEGSKA, per germline (reference sequence). The CDR3 DNA reads TGCAGTGCTAGAGATTTTGCAGGCCCTATGAACACTGAAGCTTTCTTT. The encoded protein is CSARDFAGPMNTEAFF.

The sample holds a few counts of this clonotype. The chain employs TRBV6-5 and TRBJ2-5; 10 positions agree with TRBD2. The CDR3 has 15 residues. Germline values: CDR1 MNHEY, CDR2 SVGAGI. J lost 5 bases, V lost 6 bases, and 9 bases had no gene match. For the CDR3, the DNA is TGTGCCAGCAGCCGGACTAGCGGAGGAGGGGAGACCCAGTACTTC. Amino acid sequence: CASSRTSGGGETQYF.

Only one count was recorded for this clonotype. The V call is TRBV2, the J call TRBJ1-4; perhaps TRBD1 as D (5 bases). Germline-derived CDR1 and CDR2 are SNHLY and FYNNEI. The CDR3 spans 15 residues. With 7 bases removed from V and 6 bases from J, the gap between germline ends came to 18 bases. The CDR3 loop reads CASTDGTTGDEKLFF. Written as DNA, the CDR3 is TGTGCCAGCACCGACGGGACCACCGGGGATGAAAAACTGTTTTTT.

Many counts were recorded for this clonotype. The rearrangement uses TRBV7-8 and TRBJ1-6, with D unresolved. Germline CDR1 reads SGHVS; CDR2 reads FQNEAQ. The ends were cut back, 1 base at V and 4 bases at J, with 5 bases in the middle. The CDR3 loop spans 14 amino acids. The CDR3 sequence: CASSLVQYNSPLHF. CDR3 coding DNA: TGTGCCAGCAGCTTAGTACAGTATAATTCACCCCTCCACTTT.

This clonotype was seen many times. The chain combines TRBV29-1 with TRBJ1-2, with 7 positions matching TRBD1. There are 14 residues in the CDR3. Germline CDR1 and CDR2: SQVTM and ANQGSEA. V lost 7 bases to trimming and J lost 2 bases; unmatched junction nucleotides: 10. The CDR3 nucleotides are TGCAGCGATCTCAACATACAGGGGAACTATGGCTACACCTTC. Protein sequence: CSDLNIQGNYGYTF.

V gene TRBV7-6 combines with J gene TRBJ2-2; D uncertain. The CDR3 is 14 residues long. Germline values: CDR1 SGHVS, CDR2 FNYEAQ. Trimming stripped 7 bases from V and 0 bases from J, with 9 bases between. The CDR3 DNA is TGTGCCAGCACCACACTTGCGAACACCGGGGAGCTGTTTTTT. Its protein product is CASTTLANTGELFF. Together with reference TRBV7-6 and TRBJ2-2, the CDR3 gives the full variable domain: GAGVSQSPRYKVTKRGQDVALRCDPISGHVSLYWYRQALGQGPEFLTYFNYEAQQDKSGLPNDRFSAERPEGSISTLTIQRTEQRDSAMYRCASTTLANTGELFFGEGSRLTVL.

This clonotype showed up just a few times. This chain links TRBV7-9 with TRBJ2-7, with 13 bases lining up with TRBD2. Losses at the gene ends were 3 bases for V and 6 bases for J; bases not matched to a gene: 14. The germline V gene encodes CDR1 SEHNR and CDR2 FQNEAQ (reference sequence). The CDR3 extends over 18 amino acids. The CDR3: CASSFGTSGKKLVSEQYF. The DNA of the CDR3 is TGTGCCAGCAGCTTTGGGACTAGCGGGAAAAAGTTGGTTAGCGAGCAGTACTTC.

This chain joins TRBV4-1 and TRBJ1-5, with D possibly being TRBD1 (5 bases). Trimming stripped 3 bases from V and 1 base from J, with 10 bases between. CDR1 is MGHRA and CDR2 is YSYEKL in the germline V gene. The CDR3 extends over 15 amino acids. The CDR3 bases are TGCGCCAGCAGCCACCGGGACGGGAGCAATCAGCCCCAGCATTTT. Residues: CASSHRDGSNQPQHF.

This clonotype was seen just once. The chain has TRBV5-1 and TRBJ1-1; 8 nucleotides align to TRBD1. The CDR3 totals 15 residues. Germline V gene lookup returns CDR1 SGHRS and CDR2 YFSETQ. V was clipped by 5 bases and J by 7 bases; unmatched bases: 13. The DNA for the CDR3 is TGCGCCAGCAGACCTCCTCAGGGGGCGCCTGGTGAAGCTTTCTTT. This sequence encodes CASRPPQGAPGEAFF.

Comments on this clonotype: This sequence may be a read error, since a much larger clone differs from it by one base. This chain connects TRBV5-5 to TRBJ2-7; tentatively, D is TRBD2 (7 bases). The CDR3 covers 14 residues. The germline V gene has CDR1 SGHKS and CDR2 YYEKEE (reference sequence). V was pared by 0 bases and J by 3 bases, with 10 bases between. As DNA, the CDR3 is TGTGCCAGCAGCTTGGGGGGGGGCCACTACGAGCAGTACTTC. Amino acids: CASSLGGGHYEQYF.

Comment on this clonotype: Since the CDR3 does not end with the conserved phenylalanine or tryptophan, this likely comes from a read error. This chain joins TRBV7-9 and TRBJ1-6; 7 nucleotides align to TRBD1. The germline V gene has CDR1 SEHNR and CDR2 FQNEAQ (reference sequence). Unmatched junction bases numbered 20, after V lost 7 bases and J lost 5 bases. CDR3 length: 19 residues. The CDR3 spells CASTRDTGQDEGDNSPLHI. Here the CDR3 DNA reads TGTGCCAGCACCCGCGACACCGGACAGGACGAGGGTGATAATTCACCCCTCCACATT.

On this clonotype itself: The junction does not match germline at one end; this may be a read error. The chain joins TRBV14 to TRBJ2-7, with D tentatively TRBD1 or TRBD2 (6 bases each). CDR3 size: 12 residues. The germline CDR1 and CDR2 sequences are SGHDN and FVKESK. Written as DNA, the CDR3 is TGTACCAGCAGACTGTCGGGGGCCGAGCAGTACTTC. Translated, it gives CTSRLSGAEQYF.

In its sample, this clonotype was seen a few times. This sequence joins TRBV7-9 and TRBJ1-6; weak D call: TRBD1 (5 bases). V was pared by 6 bases and J by 4 bases, with 13 bases between. There are 15 residues in the CDR3. Germline loops: CDR1 SEHNR, CDR2 FQNEAQ (reference sequence). The CDR3: CASSLEGIYNSPLHF. The CDR3 coding sequence is TGTGCCAGCAGTTTGGAGGGGATTTATAATTCACCCCTCCACTTT.

This chain connects TRBV11-2 to TRBJ2-7; D perhaps matches TRBD2 (6 bases). V shed 5 bases and J shed 2 bases, with 13 bases lying between them. Germline loops: CDR1 SGHAT, CDR2 FQNNGV. There are 14 residues in the CDR3. CDR3 amino acids: CASSPLSGTYEQYF. CDR3 nucleotides: TGTGCCAGCAGCCCCCTTAGCGGAACCTACGAGCAGTACTTC.

This clonotype turned up a few times. The gene calls are TRBV20-1 and TRBJ2-5, with TRBD2 matching over 14 bases. This CDR3 has 15 residues. Germline CDR1 reads DFQATT; CDR2 reads SNEGSKA (reference sequence). V was clipped by 4 bases and J by 4 bases; unmatched bases: 5. In DNA form, the CDR3 reads TGCAGTGCTACGACTAGCGGGAGGGCCCCAGAGACCCAGTACTTC. This codes for CSATTSGRAPETQYF.

The sample holds many counts of this clonotype. The chain links TRBV2 to TRBJ1-5; no clear D gene. This CDR3 comprises 15 residues. Germline lookup yields CDR1 SNHLY and CDR2 FYNNEI. Trimming took 3 bases from V and 3 from J, leaving 12 bases between them. The CDR3 nucleotides read TGTGCCAGCAGTGACAGGTCCTCGTCCAATCAGCCCCAGCATTTT. Encoded protein: CASSDRSSSNQPQHF.

V is TRBV10-3 and J is TRBJ1-1; no firm D call. V was shortened by 5 bases and J by 1 base, with 8 bases between the two germline ends. CDR1 and CDR2 (germline): ENHRY, SYGVKD. The CDR3 consists of 13 residues. In DNA, the CDR3 is TGTGCCATCAGTCTGGACGAGAACACTGAAGCTTTCTTT. Translation: CAISLDENTEAFF.

The gene calls are TRBV7-9 and TRBJ1-5, with 9 bases fitting TRBD1. Losses at the gene ends were 1 base for V and 7 bases for J; bases not matched to a gene: 11. The CDR3 contains 17 residues. Germline V gene sequence: CDR1 SEHNR, CDR2 FQNEAQ (reference sequence). The CDR3: CASSLGITGDRAQPQHF. CDR3 nucleotides: TGTGCCAGCAGCTTAGGAATAACAGGGGACAGGGCGCAGCCCCAGCATTTT. Combining the CDR3 with reference TRBV7-9 and TRBJ1-5 gives the whole variable domain DTGVSQNPRHKITKRGQNVTFRCDPISEHNRLYWYRQTLGQGPEFLTYFQNEAQLEKSRLLSDRFSAERPKGSFSTLEIQRTEQGDSAMYLCASSLGITGDRAQPQHFGDGTRLSIL.

The genes are TRBV12-3 or TRBV12-4 and TRBJ2-5, with a weak D call TRBD2 (5 bases). The germline V and J ends were trimmed by 1 base and 1 base, with 16 bases remaining between them. The CDR3 length is 17 residues. CDR3 residues: CASSLGRASKLQETQYF. CDR3 DNA sequence: TGTGCCAGCAGTTTAGGGCGGGCCAGTAAACTCCAAGAGACCCAGTACTTC.

The chain has TRBV20-1 and TRBJ1-5; no clear D. The V gene lost 0 bases and the J gene lost 3 bases, with 6 bases spanning the gap. CDR1 is DFQATT and CDR2 is SNEGSKA in the germline V gene (reference sequence). The CDR3 extends over 13 amino acids. This CDR3 is CSARETINQPQHF. The CDR3 nucleotides read TGCAGTGCTAGAGAGACAATCAATCAGCCCCAGCATTTT.

This clonotype was seen many times. The chain has TRBV7-8 and TRBJ2-5; 8 bases are shared with TRBD2. The CDR3 runs 11 residues. Germline V lookup: CDR1 SGHVS, CDR2 FQNEAQ. V gave up 11 bases and J gave up 5 bases; unmatched junction bases: 4. DNA for the CDR3: TGTGCCTGCGGGGGGCGGGAGACCCAGTACTTC. It is translated as CACGGRETQYF.

This chain joins TRBV2 and TRBJ1-2, with TRBD1 identical over 7 bases. CDR1 is SNHLY and CDR2 is FYNNEI in the germline V gene. This CDR3 has 13 amino acids. The J segment lost 14 bases and the V segment lost 8 bases, leaving 17 bases of the junction unmatched. The CDR3: CASVEERDSAWTF. CDR3 nucleotide sequence: TGTGCCAGCGTTGAGGAGAGGGACAGCGCCTGGACCTTC.

This clonotype has just a few counts. The chain has TRBV29-1 and TRBJ2-7; D is unclear. V was pared by 5 bases and J by 3 bases, with 14 bases between. CDR1 is SQVTM, CDR2 ANQGSEA, per germline. The CDR3 loop spans 13 amino acids. In DNA form, the CDR3 reads TGCAGCGTTCTGCCAGACCCAAGCTACGAGCAGTACTTC. Protein product: CSVLPDPSYEQYF.

This clonotype was counted at least ten times. The rearrangement joins TRBV5-1 to TRBJ1-3; weak D call: TRBD1 (5 bases). This CDR3 comprises 14 residues. Germline CDR1 SGHRS, CDR2 YFSETQ. With 4 bases removed from V and 3 bases from J, the gap between germline ends came to 11 bases. CDR3 in DNA: TGCGCCAGCAGCCCGGGACGGATTGGAAACACCATATATTTT. Amino acids: CASSPGRIGNTIYF.

The chain uses TRBV29-1 and TRBJ1-2; 9 nucleotides align to TRBD1. V dropped 5 bases and J dropped 2; count of bases not matched to a gene: 6. The germline V gene encodes CDR1 SQVTM and CDR2 ANQGSEA. The CDR3 is made up of 14 amino acids. CDR3 DNA: TGCAGCGTTTTCCGGGACAGGGCGAACTATGGCTACACCTTC. Protein product: CSVFRDRANYGYTF.